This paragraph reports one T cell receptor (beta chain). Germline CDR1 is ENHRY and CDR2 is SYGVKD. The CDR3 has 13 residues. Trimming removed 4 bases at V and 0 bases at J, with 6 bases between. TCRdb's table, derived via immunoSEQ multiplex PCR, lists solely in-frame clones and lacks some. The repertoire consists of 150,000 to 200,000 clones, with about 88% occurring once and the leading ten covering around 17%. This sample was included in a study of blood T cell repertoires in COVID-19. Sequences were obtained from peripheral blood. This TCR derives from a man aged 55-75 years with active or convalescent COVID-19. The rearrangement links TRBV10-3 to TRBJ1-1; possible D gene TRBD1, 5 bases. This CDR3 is CAISGGMNTEAFF. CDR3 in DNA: TGTGCCATCAGTGGGGGCATGAACACTGAAGCTTTCTTT.